Sequencing of this T cell receptor beta chain was carried out in a study of blood T cell repertoires in COVID-19. Across the study: Donors in the United States, Italy and Spain gave samples during acute or convalescent COVID-19. In each case, the material was cDNA or gDNA derived from T cells, B-cell-depleted T cells, or PBMCs.

In the study's own analysis: Reference gene primer amplification gave nucleated cell count estimates. This table comes from immunoSEQ multiplex PCR, and its TCRdb copy is limited to in-frame clones, with some not included. V, J and clone size were drawn from that table, and D and trimming were deduced from the DNA. Of about 160,000 clones listed, around four fifths are singletons. In this sample, this clone turned up many times. Looked up from germline, CDR1 is KGHDR and CDR2 is SFDVKD. The CDR3 contains 13 residues. V shed 10 bases and J 7 bases; nucleotides not matched to a gene: 11. Sequencing input: peripheral blood. The sequence was obtained from a human donor in a cohort sampled during active COVID-19. This chain joins TRBV24-1 and TRBJ2-5; TRBD2 matches 7 bases. Written as DNA, the CDR3 is TGTGCCACAGAGGGACTAAGTTCGGGGACCCAGTACTTC. Amino acids: CATEGLSSGTQYF.